The clone carrying this T cell receptor beta chain appeared once. Germline CDR1 is SGHNT and CDR2 is YYREEE (reference sequence). CDR3 length: 15 amino acids. Unmatched junction bases numbered 7, after V lost 2 bases and J lost 3 bases. The sample comes from a study of blood T cell repertoires in COVID-19. Only in-frame clones appear in the TCRdb table, and some are missing; sequencing was by immunoSEQ multiplex PCR. This table has about 240,000 clones, roughly nine tenths appearing once. The clonotype originates from a man aged 60-69 years with acute or convalescent COVID-19. The material sequenced was peripheral blood. This chain links TRBV5-4 with TRBJ2-7; 8 positions agree with TRBD1. The CDR3, as DNA: TGTGCCAGCAGCTTAGGAGGACAGGGAGGCTACGAGCAGTACTTC. The encoded protein is CASSLGGQGGYEQYF.